Listed below are T cell receptor beta chains from one sample, sequenced in a study of T-cell memory formation after mild COVID-19. TCRdb re-called the 5' RACE reads through MiXCR, storing one row per CDR3 protein. The data contain about 470,000 distinct CDR3 sequences, approximately 23% of them singletons. The sequencing sample was made of PBMCs or a T cell subset sorted from them (not recorded which). The receptors derive from an adult woman who had mild COVID-19 (a few samples of this study predate the infection). Cell type and time point are not known. Each CDR3 is given with its conserved first and last residue. A D gene is named only where the DNA matches it firmly. Clone size is given for some rows only: seen once, a few or many times, or a class if the clone is expanded.

>TRBJ1-1|.|TRBV21-1|.
CASNSTGGRCGDRAFF
TGTGCCAGCAACAGCACGGGGGGAAGGTGTGGCGACCGAGCTTTCTTT
>TRBJ2-1|.|TRBV5-1|few
CASSFGDGEQFF
TGCGCCAGCAGCTTTGGGGACGGTGAGCAGTTCTTC
>TRBJ2-1|TRBD1|TRBV18|few
CASSPLTGLRNEQFF
TGTGCCAGCTCACCGTTGACAGGGTTGAGAAATGAGCAGTTCTTC
>TRBJ2-7|.|TRBV7-6|few
CASSLSGLSYEQYF
TGTGCCAGCAGCTTATCGGGCCTATCCTACGAGCAGTACTTC
>TRBJ2-7|.|TRBV2|few
CASSESGFSYEQYF
TGTGCCAGCAGTGAGTCAGGATTCTCCTACGAGCAGTACTTC
>TRBJ2-3|TRBD2|TRBV5-1|.
CASSFPGLAGNTDTQYF
TGCGCCAGCAGCTTCCCGGGACTAGCGGGAAACACAGATACGCAGTATTTT
>TRBJ2-5|.|TRBV5-6|few
CASSLAVGIQETQYF
TGTGCCAGCAGCTTGGCGGTGGGGATCCAAGAGACCCAGTACTTC
>TRBJ2-2|TRBD2|TRBV5-5|few
CASSLMSLAVNTGELFF
TGTGCCAGCAGCTTGATGTCTCTAGCGGTGAACACCGGGGAGCTGTTTTTT
>TRBJ1-1|.|TRBV5-5|.
CASSGGRQMNTEAFF
TGTGCCAGCAGCGGGGGGCGTCAAATGAACACTGAAGCTTTCTTT
>TRBJ1-2|.|TRBV29-1|few
CSVEGTGSVYGYTF
TGCAGCGTTGAAGGCACAGGGTCGGTCTATGGCTACACCTTC
>TRBJ2-5|.|TRBV2|few
CATERLAKTQYF
TGTGCCACCGAAAGGCTAGCAAAGACCCAGTACTTC
>TRBJ2-2|.|TRBV6-5|.
CASSETRVHGELFF
TGTGCCAGCAGTGAGACAAGGGTTCACGGGGAGCTGTTTTTT
>TRBJ2-7|.|TRBV21-1|.
CASRQPAGFDEQYF
TGTGCCAGCAGGCAACCGGCGGGGTTCGACGAGCAGTACTTC
>TRBJ2-5|TRBD2|TRBV7-9|few
CASSPGLAGMGQETQYF
TGTGCCAGCAGCCCGGGACTAGCGGGGATGGGGCAAGAGACCCAGTACTTC
>TRBJ2-7|.|TRBV15|.
CATSRGGAGAYEQYF
TGTGCCACCAGCAGAGGTGGGGCCGGGGCATACGAGCAGTACTTC
>TRBJ2-2|TRBD1|TRBV14|.
CASSQGLRGLTGELFF
TGTGCCAGCAGCCAAGGCCTCAGGGGGCTAACCGGGGAGCTGTTTTTT
>TRBJ2-1|TRBD1|TRBV24-1|few
CATSEQGQGWTDEQFF
TGTGCCACCAGTGAACAGGGACAGGGATGGACCGATGAGCAGTTCTTC
>TRBJ2-1|TRBD2|TRBV6-5|few
CASSSPGLAEYNEQFF
TGTGCCAGCAGTTCCCCGGGACTAGCGGAATACAATGAGCAGTTCTTC
>TRBJ1-2|.|TRBV7-9|.
CASSLGIQEGPNYGYTF
TGTGCCAGCAGCTTAGGGATTCAGGAGGGGCCCAACTATGGCTACACCTTC
>TRBJ2-1|.|TRBV24-1|.
CATSDLLVGDEQFF
TGTGCCACCAGTGATTTGCTGGTGGGGGATGAGCAGTTCTTC
>TRBJ1-1|.|TRBV18|.
CASSPPGRVPEAFF
TGTGCCAGCTCACCGCCGGGAAGGGTACCTGAAGCTTTCTTT
>TRBJ2-5|.|TRBV12-3/TRBV12-4|once
CASSLLGRGLEETQYF
TGTGCCAGCAGTTTACTGGGGAGGGGGTTGGAGGAGACCCAGTACTTC
>TRBJ2-7|.|TRBV20-1|few
CSAHGQDSSYEQYF
TGCAGTGCTCATGGCCAAGACAGCTCCTACGAGCAGTACTTC
>TRBJ2-1|.|TRBV5-4|.
CASTRFNEQFF
TGTGCCAGCACGAGATTTAATGAGCAGTTCTTC
>TRBJ2-7|TRBD1|TRBV7-9|.
CASSSRDRGSIFYEQYF
TGTGCCAGCAGCTCCCGGGACAGGGGATCTATCTTCTACGAGCAGTACTTC
>TRBJ2-5|.|TRBV20-1|.
CSATVRGLGTQYF
TGCAGTGCTACCGTTCGGGGGTTGGGGACCCAGTACTTC
>TRBJ2-2|TRBD2|TRBV29-1|.
CSVEAPGLAGDFTGELFF
TGCAGCGTTGAAGCCCCGGGACTAGCGGGAGACTTCACCGGGGAGCTGTTTTTT
>TRBJ2-2|.|TRBV3-1|few
CAAGSGTGELFF
TGTGCGGCCGGGAGTGGCACCGGGGAGCTGTTTTTT
>TRBJ2-3|TRBD2|TRBV4-2|few
CASSQVKGGRPTDTQYF
TGTGCCAGCAGCCAAGTTAAGGGCGGGAGGCCCACAGATACGCAGTATTTT
>TRBJ2-5|.|TRBV4-3|few
CASSQSQGYQETQYF
TGCGCCAGCAGCCAGTCGCAGGGGTACCAAGAGACCCAGTACTTC
>TRBJ2-5|TRBD2|TRBV4-2|.
CASSQEAPSGGAGETQYF
TGTGCCAGCAGCCAAGAGGCGCCTAGCGGGGGGGCCGGAGAGACCCAGTACTTC
>TRBJ2-1|.|TRBV5-1|.
CASRWSSHEQFF
TGCGCCAGCAGATGGTCTAGTCATGAGCAGTTCTTC
>TRBJ2-7|TRBD1|TRBV5-1|.
CASSFPDRAFSEQYF
TGCGCCAGCAGCTTTCCGGACAGGGCGTTTAGCGAGCAGTACTTC
>TRBJ2-5|.|TRBV4-1|.
CASSQDSPHKQETQYF
TGCGCCAGCAGCCAAGATTCCCCCCACAAGCAAGAGACCCAGTACTTC
>TRBJ2-1|.|TRBV2|few
CASSASAGPYNEQFF
TGTGCCAGCAGTGCTTCGGCGGGTCCCTACAATGAGCAGTTCTTC
>TRBJ2-5|.|TRBV5-1|.
CASRRAAETQYF
TGCGCCAGCAGAAGAGCGGCGGAGACCCAGTACTTC
>TRBJ2-7|.|TRBV5-1|.
CASSRGIPGTQLGSYEQYF
TGCGCCAGCAGCCGGGGGATCCCCGGGACCCAACTGGGGTCCTACGAGCAGTACTTC
>TRBJ2-1|TRBD2|TRBV7-2|few
CASSSSLAGGDPGEQFF
TGTGCCAGCAGCTCCTCGCTAGCGGGAGGGGACCCAGGGGAGCAGTTCTTC
>TRBJ2-1|.|TRBV7-9|few
CASSFREWDEQFF
TGTGCCAGCAGCTTCAGGGAGTGGGATGAGCAGTTCTTC
>TRBJ2-3|TRBD2|TRBV12-3/TRBV12-4|.
CASSLGPDLAGGSPGDTQYF
TGTGCCAGCAGTCTCGGGCCGGATTTAGCGGGAGGGTCCCCAGGAGATACGCAGTATTTT
>TRBJ2-3|.|TRBV7-6|many
CASSPGSDTQYF
TGTGCCAGCAGCCCAGGTTCAGATACGCAGTATTTT
>TRBJ2-7|.|TRBV5-1|.
CASRVPGTASYEQYF
TGCGCCAGCAGGGTCCCCGGGACGGCCTCCTACGAGCAGTACTTC
>TRBJ2-5|.|TRBV7-9|.
CASSPIDGRETQYF
TGTGCCAGCAGCCCAATAGATGGACGAGAGACCCAGTACTTC
>TRBJ2-1|.|TRBV9|.
CASSALSWGEQFF
TGTGCCAGCAGCGCCTTAAGTTGGGGTGAGCAGTTCTTC